The entry that follows covers one TCR beta chain sequence. At the DNA level, this CDR3 is encoded by other sequences in the same sample as well. This CDR3 comprises 14 residues. The germline V gene encodes CDR1 SGHTA and CDR2 FQGNSA. V shed 3 bases and J shed 2 bases, with 8 bases lying between them. This entry belongs to a study of blood T cell repertoires in COVID-19. Study-wide background: The samples span acute and convalescent COVID-19 from the United States, Italy and Spain. PBMCs, B-cell-depleted T cells, or T cells were the source of the cDNA or gDNA that made up the material.

Only in-frame clones appear in the TCRdb table, and some are missing; sequencing was by immunoSEQ multiplex PCR. The sample lists around 380,000 clones, 87% occurring once. The receptor was derived from a man younger than 45 who had recovered from COVID-19. The genes are TRBV7-2 and TRBJ1-3; D might be TRBD1 (5 bases). Sequences were obtained from PBMCs or T cells enriched from blood (not recorded which). DNA of the CDR3: TGTGCCAGCAGCTTCCAGGGTACTGGAAACACCATATATTTT. Its translation: CASSFQGTGNTIYF.